This T cell receptor (beta chain) is from a study of T-cell memory formation after mild COVID-19. On the study more broadly: TCR clusters were mostly donor specific. Findings and caveats of the study: Researchers found some responding clones in pre-infection memory, a sign that cross-reactive memory joined. Researchers report contracting CD4+ clones mostly in CM and EM, with CD8+ clones in EMRA.

Trimming cost V 1 base and J 8 bases, with 14 bases left between them. This CDR3 has 14 amino acids. Germline V gene lookup returns CDR1 LGHDT and CDR2 YNNKEL (reference sequence). Constant-segment-primed 5'RACE gave TCR alpha and TCR beta cDNA libraries with sample barcodes and UMIs. TCRdb passed the 5' RACE reads through MiXCR, listing each CDR3 protein once. The sample has fewer than 250,000 distinct CDR3 sequences, around 30% seen once. This clonotype was picked up one time. Its target is unknown. The sequencing sample was made of PBMCs or a T cell subset sorted from them (not recorded which). The receptor comes from an adult woman who had mild COVID-19 (a few samples of this study predate the infection). Cell type and time point are not known. This sequence joins TRBV3-1 and TRBJ1-2, with a tentative D call TRBD1 (5 bases). This CDR3 reads CASSQGGGIRGYTF. In DNA, the CDR3 is TGTGCCAGCAGCCAAGGCGGGGGGATACGGGGCTACACCTTC.